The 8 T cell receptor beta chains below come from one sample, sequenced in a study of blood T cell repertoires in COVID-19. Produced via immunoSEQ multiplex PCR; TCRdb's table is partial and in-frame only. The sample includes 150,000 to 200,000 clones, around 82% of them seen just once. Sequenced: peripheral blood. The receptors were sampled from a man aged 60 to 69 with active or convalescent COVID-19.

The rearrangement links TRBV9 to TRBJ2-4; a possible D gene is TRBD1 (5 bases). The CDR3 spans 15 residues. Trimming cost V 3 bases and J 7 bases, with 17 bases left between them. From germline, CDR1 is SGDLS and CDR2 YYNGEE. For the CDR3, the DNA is TGTGCCAGCAGCGCAGACAGCCCCGGTTGGAACATTCAGTACTTC. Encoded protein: CASSADSPGWNIQYF.

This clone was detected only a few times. The CDR3, as DNA: TGTGCCAGCAGCCGTGCTCCGGACAGTAGCAGAAACACCATATATTTT. Translated: CASSRAPDSSRNTIYF. The J gene is TRBJ1-3, the V gene TRBV28, with a tentative D call TRBD1 (6 bases). The CDR3 extends over 16 amino acids. CDR1 is MDHEN and CDR2 is SYDVKM in the germline V gene. Trimming took 6 bases from V and 5 from J, leaving 20 bases between them.

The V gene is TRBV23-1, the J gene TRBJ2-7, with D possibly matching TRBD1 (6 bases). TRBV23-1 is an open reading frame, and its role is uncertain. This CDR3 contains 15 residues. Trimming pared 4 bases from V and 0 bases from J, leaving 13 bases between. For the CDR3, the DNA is TGCGCCAGCAGTCCCCCCGACAGGAGCTCCTACGAGCAGTACTTC. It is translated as CASSPPDRSSYEQYF.

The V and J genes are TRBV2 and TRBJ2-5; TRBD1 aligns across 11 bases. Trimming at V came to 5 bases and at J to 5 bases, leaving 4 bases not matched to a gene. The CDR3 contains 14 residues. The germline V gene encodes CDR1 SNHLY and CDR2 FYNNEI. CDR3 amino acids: CASSWDRGMETQYF. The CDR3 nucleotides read TGTGCCAGCAGTTGGGACAGGGGGATGGAGACCCAGTACTTC.

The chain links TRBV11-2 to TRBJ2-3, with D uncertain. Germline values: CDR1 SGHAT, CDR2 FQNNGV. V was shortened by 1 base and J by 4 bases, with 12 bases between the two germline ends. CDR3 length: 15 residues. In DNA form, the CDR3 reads TGTGCCAGCAGCTTAGTCGCTCTAGTCTCAGATACGCAGTATTTT. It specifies CASSLVALVSDTQYF. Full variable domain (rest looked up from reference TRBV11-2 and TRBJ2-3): EAGVAQSPRYKIIEKRQSVAFWCNPISGHATLYWYQQILGQGPKLLIQFQNNGVVDDSQLPKDRFSAERLKGVDSTLKIQPAKLEDSAVYLCASSLVALVSDTQYFGPGTRLTVL.

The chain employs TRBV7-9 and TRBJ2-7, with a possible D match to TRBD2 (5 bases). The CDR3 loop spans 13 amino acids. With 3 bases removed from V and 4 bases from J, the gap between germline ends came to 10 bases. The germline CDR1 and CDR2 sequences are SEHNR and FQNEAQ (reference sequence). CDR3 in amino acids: CASSFPEAYEQYF. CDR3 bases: TGTGCCAGCAGCTTCCCGGAGGCGTACGAGCAGTACTTC. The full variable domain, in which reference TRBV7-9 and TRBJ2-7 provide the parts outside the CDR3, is DTGVSQNPRHKITKRGQNVTFRCDPISEHNRLYWYRQTLGQGPEFLTYFQNEAQLEKSRLLSDRFSAERPKGSFSTLEIQRTEQGDSAMYLCASSFPEAYEQYFGPGTRLTVT.

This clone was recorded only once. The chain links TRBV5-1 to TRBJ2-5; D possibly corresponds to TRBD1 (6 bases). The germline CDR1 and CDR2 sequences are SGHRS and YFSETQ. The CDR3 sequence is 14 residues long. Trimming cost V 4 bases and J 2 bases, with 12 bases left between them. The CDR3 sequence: CASSETGLQETQYF. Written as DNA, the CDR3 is TGCGCCAGCAGCGAAACAGGGCTACAAGAGACCCAGTACTTC.

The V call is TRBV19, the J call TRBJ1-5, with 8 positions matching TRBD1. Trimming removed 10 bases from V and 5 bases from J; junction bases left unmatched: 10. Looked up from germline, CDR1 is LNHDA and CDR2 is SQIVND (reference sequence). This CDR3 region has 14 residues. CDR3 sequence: CATTTGEFDQPQHF. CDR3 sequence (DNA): TGTGCCACCACGACAGGGGAGTTCGATCAGCCCCAGCATTTT.